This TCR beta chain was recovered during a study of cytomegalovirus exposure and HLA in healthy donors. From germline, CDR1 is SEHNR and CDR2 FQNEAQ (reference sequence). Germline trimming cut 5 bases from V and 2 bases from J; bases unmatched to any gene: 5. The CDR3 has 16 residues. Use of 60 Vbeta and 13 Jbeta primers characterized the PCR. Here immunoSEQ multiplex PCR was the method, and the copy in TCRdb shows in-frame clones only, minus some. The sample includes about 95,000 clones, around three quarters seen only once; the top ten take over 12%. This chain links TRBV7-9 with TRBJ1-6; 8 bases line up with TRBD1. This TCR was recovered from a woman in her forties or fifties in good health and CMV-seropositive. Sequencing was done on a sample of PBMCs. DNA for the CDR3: TGTGCCAGCAGCCAAGGACAGGGAACCTATAATTCACCCCTCCACTTT. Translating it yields CASSQGQGTYNSPLHF.